These 5 T cell receptor beta chains were sequenced from one sample in a study of CD8 T cells in Susac syndrome. RNA was extracted with the RNeasy kit, and a quantity of roughly 0.5 to 1 ug was reverse transcribed using random hexamers. TCRdb independently ran MiXCR on the immunoSEQ multiplex PCR reads; one entry per CDR3 protein. The sample yields about 200,000 distinct CDR3 sequences, roughly 94% seen once. Sequenced input: CD4+ T cells from PBMCs. The origin of the receptors is a human donor in good health.

V usage is TRBV29-1 and J usage is TRBJ1-1; possibly TRBD1 for D (5 bases). The length of the CDR3 is 12 residues. Per germline, CDR1 SQVTM and CDR2 ANQGSEA. Trimming shortened V by 3 bases and J by 0 bases, and 5 bases separated the two germline ends. The CDR3 region is CSVEDMNTEAFF. CDR3 bases: TGCAGCGTTGAGGACATGAACACTGAAGCTTTCTTT.

V usage is TRBV20-1 and J usage is TRBJ2-5, with D possibly TRBD2 on 5 matching bases. Per germline, CDR1 DFQATT and CDR2 SNEGSKA (reference sequence). The V end lost 5 bases, the J end lost 1 base, and 11 bases lay between the germline ends. This CDR3 has 13 residues. CDR3 DNA sequence: TGCAGTGCTCCTAGGACTCCCCAAGAGACCCAGTACTTC. This encodes CSAPRTPQETQYF.

The gene calls are TRBV4-1 and TRBJ2-1; 7 bases are a match to TRBD1. The CDR3 sequence is 13 residues long. Germline lookup yields CDR1 MGHRA and CDR2 YSYEKL. The V segment lost 2 bases and the J segment 8 bases; nucleotides outside the gene matches: 3. This chain's CDR3 is CASSQYQGDEQFF. DNA for the CDR3: TGCGCCAGCAGCCAATATCAGGGGGATGAGCAGTTCTTC.

The J gene is TRBJ2-3, the V gene TRBV25-1; 7 nucleotides align to TRBD2. Trimming removed 8 bases from V and 6 bases from J; junction bases left unmatched: 17. This CDR3 region has 16 residues. Germline-derived CDR1 and CDR2 are MGHDK and SYGVNS. The CDR3 DNA follows: TGTGCCAGCGGGCCGGTAGCTAGCGGTGGAGCGGATACGCAGTATTTT. Amino acid sequence: CASGPVASGGADTQYF.

DNA for the CDR3: TGTGCCAGCAGTTCCCCGGGGACTAGCGGAACCTACGAGCAGTACGTC. Translation: CASSSPGTSGTYEQYV. The V and J genes are TRBV28 and TRBJ2-7; 11 bases align to TRBD2. This CDR3 is built from 16 residues. The germline CDR1 and CDR2 sequences are MDHEN and SYDVKM. V lost 4 bases, J lost 2 bases, and 7 bases stayed unmatched.